The table lists the clone carrying this T cell receptor (beta chain) with a count of one. Data came from immunoSEQ multiplex PCR; TCRdb stores just in-frame clones and leaves some out. The sample yields hundreds of thousands of clones, less than 85% seen once. This record comes from a study of blood T cell repertoires in COVID-19. Germline V gene data show CDR1 as SQVTM and CDR2 as ANQGSEA. The CDR3 covers 13 residues. The V and J ends lost 6 bases and 5 bases respectively, with 16 bases between them. The chain recombines TRBV29-1 with TRBJ2-5; D may be TRBD1 (6 bases). This TCR was sampled from a woman between 45 and 60 years old who had recovered from COVID-19. Sequenced sample: PBMCs or T cells enriched from blood (not recorded which). The CDR3 nucleotides read TGCAGCGTCCTAAAGGACCAGGGGGAGACCCAGTACTTC. Translation gives CSVLKDQGETQYF.